This TCR beta chain was identified in a study of CD4 T cells in relation to SARS-CoV-2 and coronaviruses. Here immunoSEQ multiplex PCR was the method, and the copy in TCRdb shows in-frame clones only, minus some. The sample consists of tens of thousands of clones, over 65% of them appearing once. The unexposed donors gave CD4+ T cells in 2011-2018, prior to COVID-19. Isolation of CD4+ T cells took place after less than 11 days in culture. PBMCs were plated at about 2 million per well in IL-2-containing medium. V lost 3 bases to trimming and J lost 2 bases; unmatched junction nucleotides: 6. The CDR3 sequence is 15 residues long. CDR1 and CDR2 (germline): SGHRS, YFSETQ. A word on this clone: What it binds is unknown.

This receptor was obtained from a human donor in good health. This chain connects TRBV5-1 to TRBJ2-3; TRBD2 aligns across 7 bases. Specimen: CD4+ T cells from PBMCs, cultured in vitro. CDR3 sequence: CASSSTSEPTDTQYF. In nucleotides, the CDR3 is TGCGCCAGCAGCTCAACTAGCGAGCCCACAGATACGCAGTATTTT.